Listed below are T cell receptor beta chains from one sample, sequenced in a study of cytomegalovirus exposure and HLA in healthy donors. The repertoire was sequenced with immunoSEQ multiplex PCR; TCRdb's copy has only in-frame clones and lacks some. The data include 200,000 or so clones; the top ten clones carry roughly 0.7%. The sample was PBMCs. The receptors were sampled from a boy aged 5-17 years in good health and CMV-seronegative. Each CDR3 is given with its conserved first and last residue. D genes are given only for firm matches.

DNA: TGTGCCAGCAGGACAGGGACCTACGAGCAGTACTTC
CDR3: CASRTGTYEQYF
V: TRBV27
J: TRBJ2-7
D: TRBD1

DNA: TGTGCCAGCATGCAGCGGGGCACGAGCGATACGCAGTATTTT
CDR3: CASMQRGTSDTQYF
V: TRBV7-2
J: TRBJ2-3
D: TRBD2

DNA: TGTGCCAGCAGGGGGGCAGGTGAGGGAAAACTGTTTTTT
CDR3: CASRGAGEGKLFF
V: TRBV4-2
J: TRBJ1-4
D: -

DNA: TGTGCCAGCAGTGGTGGGACAGGGGGCGTTAGGCAAGAGACCCAGTACTTC
CDR3: CASSGGTGGVRQETQYF
V: TRBV2
J: TRBJ2-5
D: TRBD1

DNA: TGCGCCAGCAGCCAAGACGAGCTTACCCAAGAGACCCAGTACTTC
CDR3: CASSQDELTQETQYF
V: TRBV4-3
J: TRBJ2-5
D: -

DNA: TGTGCCAGCAGGGACAGGTTCTACGAGCAGTACTTC
CDR3: CASRDRFYEQYF
V: TRBV2
J: TRBJ2-7
D: TRBD1

DNA: TGTGCCACCAGCAGAGATGCGGGGACCGTCAATGAGCAGTTCTTC
CDR3: CATSRDAGTVNEQFF
V: TRBV15
J: TRBJ2-1
D: -

DNA: TGTGCCAGCAGTTATTCTAGCTCCTACGAGCAGTACTTC
CDR3: CASSYSSSYEQYF
V: TRBV27
J: TRBJ2-7
D: -

DNA: TGTGCCAGCAGCCCCCGCGGAAATTGGTTCTTC
CDR3: CASSPRGNWFF
V: TRBV5-5
J: TRBJ2-1
D: -

DNA: TGTGCCAGCAGACTGAACAGTGACTATGGCTACACCTTC
CDR3: CASRLNSDYGYTF
V: TRBV5-6
J: TRBJ1-2
D: -

DNA: TGCGCCAGCAGCTTGGAAATTGGGGGCTTCAGCTCCTACGAGCAGTACTTC
CDR3: CASSLEIGGFSSYEQYF
V: TRBV5-1
J: TRBJ2-7
D: -

DNA: TGCGCCAGCAGCCAGACAGGACTTACTGAAGCTTTCTTT
CDR3: CASSQTGLTEAFF
V: TRBV4-1
J: TRBJ1-1
D: -

DNA: TGTGCCAGCAGACAGGGGGAGTACGAGCAGTACTTC
CDR3: CASRQGEYEQYF
V: TRBV6-5
J: TRBJ2-7
D: TRBD1

DNA: TGTGCCAGCAGTTACTCAAGGGGGCGGACCGGGGAGCTGTTTTTT
CDR3: CASSYSRGRTGELFF
V: TRBV6-6
J: TRBJ2-2
D: TRBD1

DNA: TGTGCCAGCAGCTTAGATTCGGACAACGCCTACGAGCAGTACTTC
CDR3: CASSLDSDNAYEQYF
V: TRBV11-3
J: TRBJ2-7
D: -

DNA: TGCGCCAGCAGCCCCAGGATGGGGGCCTATGGCTACACCTTC
CDR3: CASSPRMGAYGYTF
V: TRBV5-1
J: TRBJ1-2
D: -

DNA: TGTGCCAGTAGTTGGGACTTGGGCAATGAAAAACTGTTTTTT
CDR3: CASSWDLGNEKLFF
V: TRBV19
J: TRBJ1-4
D: -

DNA: TGTGCCAGCAGCTCGGGACTAAACAATGAGCAGTTCTTC
CDR3: CASSSGLNNEQFF
V: TRBV7-9
J: TRBJ2-1
D: TRBD2

DNA: TGTGCCAGCAGCTTCAGGTCGTACAATGAGCAGTTCTTC
CDR3: CASSFRSYNEQFF
V: TRBV9
J: TRBJ2-1
D: -

DNA: TGTGCCAGTAGTTCCGGGACACCTTCGGAGCCCCAGCATTTT
CDR3: CASSSGTPSEPQHF
V: TRBV19
J: TRBJ1-5
D: -

DNA: TGTGCCAGCAGGGGCAGGACAGCTTATGGCTACACCTTC
CDR3: CASRGRTAYGYTF
V: TRBV2
J: TRBJ1-2
D: -

DNA: TGCGCCAGCAGCTTGAACGACAGGGTGCCCTATGGCTACACCTTC
CDR3: CASSLNDRVPYGYTF
V: TRBV5-1
J: TRBJ1-2
D: TRBD1

DNA: TGTGCCTGGAGATTCTGGGCGGGGGGGGCCAACGTCCTGACTTTC
CDR3: CAWRFWAGGANVLTF
V: TRBV30
J: TRBJ2-6
D: -

DNA: TGTGCCAGCAGCACGGGGGGGCAGACGGACAATCAGCCCCAGCATTTT
CDR3: CASSTGGQTDNQPQHF
V: TRBV7-9
J: TRBJ1-5
D: -

DNA: TGTGCCAGCAGCGTAGGAGCAGCGAGCACTGAAGCTTTCTTT
CDR3: CASSVGAASTEAFF
V: TRBV9
J: TRBJ1-1
D: -

DNA: TGTGCCAGCAGTTTCGGGACAGGCGCCTACGAGCAGTACTTC
CDR3: CASSFGTGAYEQYF
V: TRBV27
J: TRBJ2-7
D: TRBD1

DNA: TGTGCCAGCAGCTTTACAGGGTTAGGGGGCTACACCTTC
CDR3: CASSFTGLGGYTF
V: TRBV7-6
J: TRBJ1-2
D: -